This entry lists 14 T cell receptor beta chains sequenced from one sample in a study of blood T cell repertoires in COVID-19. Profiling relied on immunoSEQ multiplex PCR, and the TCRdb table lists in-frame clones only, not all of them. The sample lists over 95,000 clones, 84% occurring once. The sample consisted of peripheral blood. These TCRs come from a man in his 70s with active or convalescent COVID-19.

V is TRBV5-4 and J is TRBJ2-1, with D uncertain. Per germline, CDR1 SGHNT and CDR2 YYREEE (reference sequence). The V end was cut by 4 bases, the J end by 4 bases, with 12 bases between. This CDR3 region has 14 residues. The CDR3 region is CASSRPNTYNEQFF. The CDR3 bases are TGTGCCAGCAGCCGCCCAAACACATACAATGAGCAGTTCTTC.

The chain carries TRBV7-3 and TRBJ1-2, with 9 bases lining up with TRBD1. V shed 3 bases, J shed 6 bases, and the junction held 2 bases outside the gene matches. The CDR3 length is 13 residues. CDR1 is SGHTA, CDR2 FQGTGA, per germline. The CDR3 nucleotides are TGTGCCAGCAGCTTCCGGACAGGGGATGGCTACACCTTC. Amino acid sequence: CASSFRTGDGYTF.

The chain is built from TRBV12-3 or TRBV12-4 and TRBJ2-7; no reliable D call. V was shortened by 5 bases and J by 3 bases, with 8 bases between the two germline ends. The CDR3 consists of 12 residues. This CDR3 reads CASSRLSYEQYF. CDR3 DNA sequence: TGTGCCAGCAGTCGACTGAGCTACGAGCAGTACTTC.

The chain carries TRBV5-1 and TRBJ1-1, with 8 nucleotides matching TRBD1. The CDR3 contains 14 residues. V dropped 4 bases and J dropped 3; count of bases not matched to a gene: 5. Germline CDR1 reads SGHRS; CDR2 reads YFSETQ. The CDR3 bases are TGCGCCAGCAGCCCGGGACAGGCGGACACTGAAGCTTTCTTT. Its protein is CASSPGQADTEAFF.

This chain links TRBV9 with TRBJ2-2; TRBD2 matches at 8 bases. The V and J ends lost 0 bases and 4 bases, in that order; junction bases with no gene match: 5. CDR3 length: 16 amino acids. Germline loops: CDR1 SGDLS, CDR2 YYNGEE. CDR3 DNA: TGTGCCAGCAGCGTAGTTAGCGGGGTTGGCACCGGGGAGCTGTTTTTT. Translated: CASSVVSGVGTGELFF.

CDR3 DNA sequence: TGTGCCAGCAGTTTATCTAATAGCCAAGAGACCCAGTACTTC. It is translated as CASSLSNSQETQYF. The chain joins TRBV28 to TRBJ2-5; D remains ambiguous. V was clipped by 1 base and J by 1 base, with 7 bases between them. CDR1 and CDR2 (germline): MDHEN, SYDVKM. The CDR3 length is 14 residues.

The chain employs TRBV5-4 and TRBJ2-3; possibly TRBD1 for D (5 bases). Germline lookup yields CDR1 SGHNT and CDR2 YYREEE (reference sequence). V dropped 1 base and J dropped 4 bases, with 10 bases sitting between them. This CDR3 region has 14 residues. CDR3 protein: CASSLFRVPDTQYF. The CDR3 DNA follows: TGTGCCAGCAGCTTGTTCAGGGTCCCAGATACGCAGTATTTT.

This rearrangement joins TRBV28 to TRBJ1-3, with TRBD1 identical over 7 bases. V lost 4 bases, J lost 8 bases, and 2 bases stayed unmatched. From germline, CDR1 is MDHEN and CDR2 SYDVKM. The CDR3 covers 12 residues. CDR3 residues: CASSSDRDTIYF. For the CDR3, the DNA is TGTGCCAGCAGTTCCGACAGGGACACCATATATTTT.

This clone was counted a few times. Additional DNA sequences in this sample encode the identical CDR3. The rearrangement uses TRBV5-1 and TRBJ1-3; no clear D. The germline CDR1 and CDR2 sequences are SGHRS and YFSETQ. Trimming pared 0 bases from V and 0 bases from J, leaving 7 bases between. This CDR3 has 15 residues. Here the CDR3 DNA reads TGCGCCAGCAGCTTGGCAGTGTCCTCTGGAAACACCATATATTTT. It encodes CASSLAVSSGNTIYF.

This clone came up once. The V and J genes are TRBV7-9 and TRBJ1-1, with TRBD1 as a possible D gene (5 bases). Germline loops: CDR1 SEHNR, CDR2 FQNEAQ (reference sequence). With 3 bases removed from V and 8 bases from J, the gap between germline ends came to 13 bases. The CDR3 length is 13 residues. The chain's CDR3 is CASSFGQTSEAFF. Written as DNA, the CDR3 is TGTGCCAGCAGCTTTGGACAAACATCGGAAGCTTTCTTT.

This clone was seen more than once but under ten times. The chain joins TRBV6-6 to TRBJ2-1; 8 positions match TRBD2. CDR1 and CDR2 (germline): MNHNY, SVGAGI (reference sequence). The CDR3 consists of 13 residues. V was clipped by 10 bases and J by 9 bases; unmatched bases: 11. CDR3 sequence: CATSLRGAVEQFF. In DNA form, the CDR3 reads TGTGCCACCTCGTTGCGGGGGGCGGTTGAGCAGTTCTTC.

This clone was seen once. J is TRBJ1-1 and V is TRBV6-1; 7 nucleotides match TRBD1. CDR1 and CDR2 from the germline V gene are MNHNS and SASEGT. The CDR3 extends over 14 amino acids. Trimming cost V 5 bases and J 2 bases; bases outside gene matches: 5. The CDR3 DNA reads TGTGCCAGCAGTTCCCGGGACAGAAACACTGAAGCTTTCTTT. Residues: CASSSRDRNTEAFF.

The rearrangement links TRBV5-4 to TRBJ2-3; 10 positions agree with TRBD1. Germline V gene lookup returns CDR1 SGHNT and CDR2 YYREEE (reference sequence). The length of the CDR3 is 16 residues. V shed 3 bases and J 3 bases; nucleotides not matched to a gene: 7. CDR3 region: CASSSRTGGMTDTQYF. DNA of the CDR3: TGTGCCAGCAGCTCCCGGACAGGGGGAATGACAGATACGCAGTATTTT.

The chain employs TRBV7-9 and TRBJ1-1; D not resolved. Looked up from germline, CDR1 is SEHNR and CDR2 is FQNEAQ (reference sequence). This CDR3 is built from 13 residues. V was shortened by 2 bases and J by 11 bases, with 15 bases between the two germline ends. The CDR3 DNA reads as TGTGCCAGCAGCTTACGTCCCCCCCCCGCGGCTTTCTTT. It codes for CASSLRPPPAAFF.